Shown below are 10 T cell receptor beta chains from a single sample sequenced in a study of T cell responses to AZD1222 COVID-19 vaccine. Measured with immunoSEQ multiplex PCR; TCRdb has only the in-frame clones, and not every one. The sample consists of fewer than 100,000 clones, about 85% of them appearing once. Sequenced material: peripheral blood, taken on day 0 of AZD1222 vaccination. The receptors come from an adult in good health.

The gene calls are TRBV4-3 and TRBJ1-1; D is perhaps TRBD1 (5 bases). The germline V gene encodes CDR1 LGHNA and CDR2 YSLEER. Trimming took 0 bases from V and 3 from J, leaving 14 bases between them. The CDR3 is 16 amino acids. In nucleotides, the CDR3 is TGCGCCAGCAGCCAAGATAGTCGGGGCGGGGACACTGAAGCTTTCTTT. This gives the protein CASSQDSRGGDTEAFF.

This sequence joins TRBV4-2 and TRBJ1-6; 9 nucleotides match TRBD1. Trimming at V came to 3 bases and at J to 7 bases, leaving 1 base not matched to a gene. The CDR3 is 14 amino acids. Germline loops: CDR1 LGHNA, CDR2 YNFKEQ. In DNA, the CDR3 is TGTGCCAGCAGCCATGGGACAGGGAATTCACCCCTCCACTTT. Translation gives CASSHGTGNSPLHF.

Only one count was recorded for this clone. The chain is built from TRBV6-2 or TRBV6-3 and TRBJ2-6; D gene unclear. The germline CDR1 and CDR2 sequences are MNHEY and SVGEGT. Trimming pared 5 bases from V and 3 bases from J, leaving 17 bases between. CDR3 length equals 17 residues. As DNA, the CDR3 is TGTGCCAGCAGTACCCAACGAAACTCCTTTGGGGCCAACGTCCTGACTTTC. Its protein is CASSTQRNSFGANVLTF.

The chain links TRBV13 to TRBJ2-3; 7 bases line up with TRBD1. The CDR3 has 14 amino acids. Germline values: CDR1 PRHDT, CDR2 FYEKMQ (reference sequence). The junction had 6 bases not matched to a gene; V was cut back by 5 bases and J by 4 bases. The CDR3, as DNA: TGTGCCAGCAGCAACCGACAGGGTGCAGATACGCAGTATTTT. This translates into CASSNRQGADTQYF.

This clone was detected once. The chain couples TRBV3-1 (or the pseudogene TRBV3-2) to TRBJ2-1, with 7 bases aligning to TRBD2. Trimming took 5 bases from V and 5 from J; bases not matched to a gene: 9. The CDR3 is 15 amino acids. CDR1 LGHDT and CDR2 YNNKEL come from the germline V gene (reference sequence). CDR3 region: CASSASGANHNEQFF. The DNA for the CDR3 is TGTGCCAGCAGCGCGAGCGGGGCTAACCACAATGAGCAGTTCTTC.

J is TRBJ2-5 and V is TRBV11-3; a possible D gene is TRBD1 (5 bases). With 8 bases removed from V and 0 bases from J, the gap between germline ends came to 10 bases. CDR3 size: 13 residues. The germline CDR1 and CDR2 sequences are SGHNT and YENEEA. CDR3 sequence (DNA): TGTGCCAGCCGGGCCAGGGACCAAGAGACCCAGTACTTC. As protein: CASRARDQETQYF.

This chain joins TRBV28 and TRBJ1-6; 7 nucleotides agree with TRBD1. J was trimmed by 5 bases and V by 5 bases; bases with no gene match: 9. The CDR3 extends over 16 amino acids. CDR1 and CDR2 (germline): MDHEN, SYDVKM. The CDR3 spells CASSPPPGTDNSPLHF. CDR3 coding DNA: TGTGCCAGCAGTCCGCCCCCCGGGACAGATAATTCACCCCTCCACTTT.

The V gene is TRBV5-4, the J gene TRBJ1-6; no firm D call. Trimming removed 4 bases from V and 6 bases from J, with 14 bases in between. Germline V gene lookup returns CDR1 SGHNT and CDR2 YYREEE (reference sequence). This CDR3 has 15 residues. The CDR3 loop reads CASSPTGLSNSPLHF. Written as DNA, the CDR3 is TGTGCCAGCAGCCCCACGGGCCTCAGTAATTCACCCCTCCACTTT.

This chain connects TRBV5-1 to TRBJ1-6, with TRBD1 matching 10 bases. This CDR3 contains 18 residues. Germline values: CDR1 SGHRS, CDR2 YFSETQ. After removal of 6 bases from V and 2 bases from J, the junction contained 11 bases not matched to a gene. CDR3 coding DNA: TGCGCCAGCACTCCGAACGACAGGGGGCTAACCTATAATTCACCCCTCCACTTT. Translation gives CASTPNDRGLTYNSPLHF.

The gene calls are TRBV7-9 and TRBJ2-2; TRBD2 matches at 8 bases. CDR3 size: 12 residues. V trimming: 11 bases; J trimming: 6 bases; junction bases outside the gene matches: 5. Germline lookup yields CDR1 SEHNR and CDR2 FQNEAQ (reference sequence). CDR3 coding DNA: TGTGCCCCCTGGCGGGGGGCCGGGGAGCTGTTTTTT. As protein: CAPWRGAGELFF.